This T cell receptor (beta chain) was found in a study of blood T cell repertoires in COVID-19. The data were produced by immunoSEQ multiplex PCR, yet TCRdb's version contains in-frame clones alone and is incomplete. Seen here are hundreds of thousands of clones, roughly 90% observed once, and the top ten hold around 2.9%. V dropped 5 bases and J dropped 2; count of bases not matched to a gene: 9. Per germline, CDR1 LGHDT and CDR2 YNNKEL (reference sequence). The CDR3 runs 15 residues. The sequence was obtained from a woman between 45 and 65 years old who had recovered from COVID-19. This chain connects TRBV3-1 (or the pseudogene TRBV3-2) to TRBJ2-7; 7 bases line up with TRBD1. Material for sequencing was PBMCs or T cells enriched from blood (not recorded which). The CDR3 is CASSNRDRIPYEQYF. The DNA for the CDR3 is TGTGCCAGCAGCAACCGGGACAGAATTCCCTACGAGCAGTACTTC.